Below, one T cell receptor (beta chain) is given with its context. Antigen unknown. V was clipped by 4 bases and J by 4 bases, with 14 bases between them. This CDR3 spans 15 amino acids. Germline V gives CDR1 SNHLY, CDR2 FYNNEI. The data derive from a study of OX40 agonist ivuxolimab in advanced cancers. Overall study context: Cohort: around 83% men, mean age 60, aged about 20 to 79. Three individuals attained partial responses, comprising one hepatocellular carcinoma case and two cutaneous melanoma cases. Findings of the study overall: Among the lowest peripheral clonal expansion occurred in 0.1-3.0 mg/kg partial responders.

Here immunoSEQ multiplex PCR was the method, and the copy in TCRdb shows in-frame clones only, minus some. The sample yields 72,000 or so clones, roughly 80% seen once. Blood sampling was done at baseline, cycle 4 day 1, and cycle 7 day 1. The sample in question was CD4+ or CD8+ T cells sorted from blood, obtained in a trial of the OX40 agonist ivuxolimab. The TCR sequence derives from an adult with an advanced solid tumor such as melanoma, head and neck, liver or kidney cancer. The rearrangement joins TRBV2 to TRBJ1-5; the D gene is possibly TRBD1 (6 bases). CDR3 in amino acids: CASSAQGGGNQPQHF. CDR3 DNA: TGTGCCAGCAGTGCCCAAGGGGGGGGGAATCAGCCCCAGCATTTT.